A selection of T cell receptor beta chains follows, all from one sample in a study of Ad26.COV2.S vaccination and SARS-CoV-2 variants. Only in-frame clones appear in the TCRdb table, and some are missing; sequencing was by immunoSEQ multiplex PCR. Altogether fewer than 400,000 clones are present, approximately 86% being singletons, with the ten largest covering 3% to 4.5%. Sample: peripheral blood, taken in a trial of Ad26.COV2.S vaccine versus placebo. These receptors originate from a person between 18 and 59 years old who received the Ad26.COV2.S COVID-19 vaccine or a placebo. Both conserved end residues are part of each CDR3. A D gene is named only where the DNA matches it firmly. Size is omitted from some rows. Given values are once, few, many or a class for expanded clones.

V: TRBV7-2
size: NA
J: TRBJ2-1
D: TRBD2
CDR3: CASSALAGSYNEQFF
DNA: TGTGCCAGCAGCGCTCTAGCGGGGTCTTACAATGAGCAGTTCTTC

V: TRBV7-8
size: NA
J: TRBJ2-3
D: NA
CDR3: CASSKAGGRGLVADTQYF
DNA: TGTGCCAGCAGCAAGGCGGGAGGCAGGGGGCTTGTGGCAGATACGCAGTATTTT

V: TRBV5-1
size: NA
J: TRBJ2-2
D: NA
CDR3: CASGVRGALFGGELFF
DNA: TGCGCCAGCGGTGTTAGGGGGGCCCTCTTCGGCGGGGAGCTGTTTTTT

V: TRBV27
size: once
J: TRBJ2-7
D: NA
CDR3: CASKSLYSYEQYF
DNA: TGTGCCAGCAAATCACTATACTCCTACGAGCAGTACTTC

V: TRBV5-4
size: few
J: TRBJ1-2
D: NA
CDR3: CASSLARNYGYTF
DNA: TGTGCCAGCAGCTTGGCCAGGAACTATGGCTACACCTTC

V: TRBV20-1
size: NA
J: TRBJ1-1
D: NA
CDR3: CSASPPLQGRTEAFF
DNA: TGCAGTGCTAGTCCCCCTTTACAGGGACGAACTGAAGCTTTCTTT

V: TRBV6-6
size: once
J: TRBJ2-5
D: NA
CDR3: CASKGQGDGTQYF
DNA: TGTGCCAGCAAGGGTCAGGGAGACGGGACCCAGTACTTC

V: TRBV30
size: NA
J: TRBJ1-4
D: NA
CDR3: CAWGRRTNEKLFF
DNA: TGTGCCTGGGGAAGACGAACTAATGAAAAACTGTTTTTT

V: TRBV3-1/TRBV3-2
size: NA
J: TRBJ2-2
D: NA
CDR3: CASSPEHAGGELFF
DNA: TGTGCCAGCAGCCCCGAGCATGCGGGGGGGGAGCTGTTTTTT

V: TRBV5-6
size: NA
J: TRBJ1-6
D: TRBD1
CDR3: CASSWGQGAGSPLHF
DNA: TGTGCCAGCAGCTGGGGACAGGGGGCAGGTTCACCCCTCCACTTT

V: TRBV6-1
size: NA
J: TRBJ2-1
D: NA
CDR3: CASSEAGAGEDNEQFF
DNA: TGTGCCAGCAGTGAAGCGGGGGCGGGGGAGGACAATGAGCAGTTCTTC

V: TRBV19
size: NA
J: TRBJ2-5
D: TRBD2
CDR3: CASSAGTSGETQYF
DNA: TGTGCCAGTAGTGCCGGGACTAGCGGGGAGACCCAGTACTTC

V: TRBV6-2/TRBV6-3
size: NA
J: TRBJ2-1
D: NA
CDR3: CASSYGGSEQFF
DNA: TGTGCCAGCAGTTACGGAGGGAGTGAGCAGTTCTTC

V: TRBV5-1
size: NA
J: TRBJ2-2
D: NA
CDR3: CASNPGHSTGELFF
DNA: TGCGCCAGCAACCCGGGACACAGCACCGGGGAGCTGTTTTTT

V: TRBV7-8
size: NA
J: TRBJ2-3
D: NA
CDR3: CASSLERDTQYF
DNA: TGTGCCAGCAGCTTAGAGCGGGATACGCAGTATTTT

V: TRBV5-5
size: NA
J: TRBJ1-6
D: NA
CDR3: CASGGRRQGPLHF
DNA: TGTGCCAGCGGGGGGAGGCGCCAGGGGCCCCTCCACTTT

V: TRBV10-3
size: NA
J: TRBJ2-1
D: NA
CDR3: CAISESINEQFF
DNA: TGTGCCATCAGTGAGTCGATCAATGAGCAGTTCTTC

V: TRBV27
size: NA
J: TRBJ2-4
D: TRBD1
CDR3: CASSLRAPGQQENIQYF
DNA: TGTGCCAGCAGTTTAAGGGCACCGGGACAGCAGGAAAACATTCAGTACTTC

V: TRBV5-4
size: NA
J: TRBJ1-1
D: NA
CDR3: CASSPHSLFIAEAFF
DNA: TGTGCCAGCAGCCCGCATAGCCTGTTTATAGCTGAAGCTTTCTTT

V: TRBV15
size: NA
J: TRBJ2-7
D: NA
CDR3: CATSRDLGYEQYF
DNA: TGTGCCACCAGCAGAGATTTAGGATACGAGCAGTACTTC

V: TRBV25-1
size: NA
J: TRBJ1-3
D: NA
CDR3: CASREGTGNTIYF
DNA: TGTGCCAGCAGAGAGGGTACTGGAAACACCATATATTTT

V: TRBV7-9
size: NA
J: TRBJ2-5
D: NA
CDR3: CASSSYPPAAYQETQYF
DNA: TGTGCCAGCAGCTCATACCCCCCAGCGGCTTACCAAGAGACCCAGTACTTC

V: TRBV2
size: NA
J: TRBJ1-6
D: TRBD1
CDR3: CASSGPGGNSPLHF
DNA: TGTGCCAGCAGTGGGCCAGGGGGGAATTCACCCCTCCACTTT

V: TRBV3-1/TRBV3-2
size: NA
J: TRBJ2-2
D: NA
CDR3: CASSPGTQNTGELFF
DNA: TGTGCCAGCAGCCCCGGGACCCAGAACACCGGGGAGCTGTTTTTT

V: TRBV5-1
size: NA
J: TRBJ1-1
D: TRBD1
CDR3: CASSLAGGVENTEAFF
DNA: TGCGCCAGCAGCTTGGCAGGGGGCGTAGAGAACACTGAAGCTTTCTTT

V: TRBV30
size: NA
J: TRBJ2-2
D: NA
CDR3: CAWSPQWNGELFF
DNA: TGTGCCTGGAGTCCTCAGTGGAACGGGGAGCTGTTTTTT

V: TRBV9
size: NA
J: TRBJ2-2
D: NA
CDR3: CASSVGGKESGELFF
DNA: TGTGCCAGCAGCGTAGGGGGAAAGGAAAGCGGGGAGCTGTTTTTT

V: TRBV19
size: NA
J: TRBJ2-2
D: NA
CDR3: CASSTGTHTGELFF
DNA: TGTGCCAGTAGTACCGGGACACACACCGGGGAGCTGTTTTTT

V: TRBV19
size: NA
J: TRBJ1-2
D: NA
CDR3: CASSISTAYGYTF
DNA: TGTGCCAGTAGTATAAGTACAGCATATGGCTACACCTTC

V: TRBV6-5
size: NA
J: TRBJ1-2
D: TRBD1
CDR3: CASSSPTGAYGYTF
DNA: TGTGCCAGCAGTTCCCCAACAGGGGCCTATGGCTACACCTTC

V: TRBV5-4
size: few
J: TRBJ1-2
D: NA
CDR3: CAGGPRDYGYTF
DNA: TGTGCAGGAGGGCCACGGGACTATGGCTACACCTTC

V: TRBV7-2
size: NA
J: TRBJ1-2
D: NA
CDR3: CASSPVYQGDGYTF
DNA: TGTGCCAGCAGCCCGGTGTATCAGGGAGATGGCTACACCTTC

V: TRBV12-3/TRBV12-4
size: NA
J: TRBJ1-2
D: TRBD1
CDR3: CASSTGEGYTF
DNA: TGTGCCAGCAGTACAGGGGAAGGCTACACCTTC

V: TRBV6-4
size: NA
J: TRBJ2-3
D: NA
CDR3: CASSSDGGDTQYF
DNA: TGTGCCAGCAGCTCAGATGGGGGAGATACGCAGTATTTT

V: TRBV7-8
size: NA
J: TRBJ1-1
D: TRBD1
CDR3: CASSVDRGGTEAFF
DNA: TGTGCCAGCAGCGTCGACAGGGGTGGTACTGAAGCTTTCTTT

V: TRBV6-6
size: NA
J: TRBJ2-7
D: TRBD1
CDR3: CASSQTGQGGEQYF
DNA: TGTGCCAGCAGTCAAACGGGACAGGGTGGCGAGCAGTACTTC

V: TRBV7-8
size: few
J: TRBJ2-7
D: NA
CDR3: CASSTIREQYF
DNA: TGTGCCAGCAGCACCATTCGCGAGCAGTACTTC

V: TRBV11-2
size: NA
J: TRBJ1-1
D: TRBD1
CDR3: CASSRGMTGQAEAFF
DNA: TGTGCCAGCAGTCGAGGGATGACAGGGCAAGCTGAAGCTTTCTTT

V: TRBV11-2
size: few
J: TRBJ1-2
D: NA
CDR3: CASSLEGNGYTF
DNA: TGTGCCAGCAGCTTAGAGGGGAATGGCTACACCTTC

V: TRBV24-1
size: once
J: TRBJ1-6
D: NA
CDR3: CATQRQEAHNSPLHF
DNA: TGTGCCACCCAGAGGCAGGAAGCTCATAATTCACCCCTCCACTTT

V: TRBV19
size: NA
J: TRBJ2-6
D: TRBD1
CDR3: CASSIASGQGGFGANVLTF
DNA: TGTGCCAGTAGTATAGCCTCAGGACAGGGGGGGTTTGGGGCCAACGTCCTGACTTTC

V: TRBV7-8
size: NA
J: TRBJ1-5
D: NA
CDR3: CASSLDIQSNQPQHF
DNA: TGTGCCAGCAGCTTAGATATACAAAGCAATCAGCCCCAGCATTTT

V: TRBV9
size: NA
J: TRBJ2-1
D: NA
CDR3: CASSTGQSYNEQFF
DNA: TGTGCCAGCAGTACAGGGCAGTCCTACAATGAGCAGTTCTTC

V: TRBV7-9
size: NA
J: TRBJ1-2
D: NA
CDR3: CASSLGGNYGYTF
DNA: TGTGCCAGCAGCTTAGGGGGTAACTATGGCTACACCTTC

V: TRBV29-1
size: once
J: TRBJ1-2
D: TRBD1
CDR3: CSVPGGTGGSYTF
DNA: TGCAGCGTGCCGGGAGGGACAGGGGGTAGCTACACCTTC

V: TRBV29-1
size: NA
J: TRBJ1-1
D: NA
CDR3: CSAKTDLNTEAFF
DNA: TGCAGCGCCAAGACAGATCTGAACACTGAAGCTTTCTTT

V: TRBV2
size: once
J: TRBJ2-3
D: NA
CDR3: CASRTGGTDTQYF
DNA: TGTGCCAGCAGGACAGGAGGCACAGATACGCAGTATTTT

V: TRBV19
size: NA
J: TRBJ2-3
D: NA
CDR3: CASSIVGTPYGTDTQYF
DNA: TGTGCCAGTAGTATAGTAGGGACCCCATATGGCACAGATACGCAGTATTTT

V: TRBV21-1
size: NA
J: TRBJ2-5
D: NA
CDR3: CASSKAPSSGEETQYF
DNA: TGTGCCAGCAGCAAAGCGCCATCAAGCGGGGAAGAGACCCAGTACTTC

V: TRBV3-1/TRBV3-2
size: NA
J: TRBJ1-2
D: NA
CDR3: CASSQGVGYTF
DNA: TGTGCCAGCAGCCAGGGCGTGGGCTACACCTTC

V: TRBV18
size: NA
J: TRBJ2-5
D: NA
CDR3: CASSPGAPGGYQETQYF
DNA: TGTGCCAGCTCACCGGGAGCCCCTGGGGGGTACCAAGAGACCCAGTACTTC

V: TRBV5-1
size: NA
J: TRBJ1-1
D: NA
CDR3: CASSLVVGANTEAFF
DNA: TGCGCCAGCAGCTTGGTTGTAGGGGCAAACACTGAAGCTTTCTTT

V: TRBV19
size: few
J: TRBJ1-1
D: NA
CDR3: CASSIPGGPEAFF
DNA: TGTGCCAGTAGTATTCCCGGGGGCCCTGAAGCTTTCTTT

V: TRBV4-1
size: NA
J: TRBJ2-3
D: NA
CDR3: CASSRRVLRGPTDTQYF
DNA: TGCGCCAGCAGCCGTCGGGTACTGAGGGGCCCCACAGATACGCAGTATTTT

V: TRBV6-5
size: NA
J: TRBJ2-5
D: NA
CDR3: CASSSTGAQETQYF
DNA: TGTGCCAGCAGCTCCACCGGGGCTCAAGAGACCCAGTACTTC

V: TRBV11-2
size: NA
J: TRBJ2-1
D: NA
CDR3: CASSLGRIRNSYNEQFF
DNA: TGTGCCAGCAGCTTGGGCCGAATACGTAATTCCTACAATGAGCAGTTCTTC

V: TRBV5-8
size: NA
J: TRBJ2-7
D: NA
CDR3: CASRPNYEQYF
DNA: TGTGCCAGCAGACCGAACTACGAGCAGTACTTC

V: TRBV5-4
size: NA
J: TRBJ1-1
D: NA
CDR3: CASSRSGNTEAFF
DNA: TGTGCCAGCAGCCGGTCAGGGAACACTGAAGCTTTCTTT

V: TRBV4-1
size: NA
J: TRBJ2-1
D: TRBD2
CDR3: CASSPTPPSSGRVNEQFF
DNA: TGCGCCAGCAGCCCCACCCCCCCCTCTAGCGGGAGAGTCAATGAGCAGTTCTTC